This is a list of T cell receptor beta chains from one sample in a study of cytomegalovirus exposure and HLA in healthy donors. Generated by immunoSEQ multiplex PCR, the TCRdb table keeps only in-frame clones and is missing some. The sample lists around 71,000 clones; around 58% were seen once. The material sequenced was PBMCs. The receptors were gathered from a man aged 25-45 years in good health and CMV-seropositive. Each CDR3 is given without its conserved first and last residue.

J gene: TRBJ1-1; V gene: TRBV5-1; CDR3 protein: ASSLAGQGAGNTEAF
J gene: TRBJ2-1; V gene: TRBV19; CDR3 protein: ASSRPGNEQF
J gene: TRBJ1-1; V gene: TRBV28; CDR3 protein: ASSPEPSAGRAF
J gene: TRBJ2-7; V gene: TRBV9; CDR3 protein: ASIIPRGTGSSSYEQY
J gene: TRBJ1-1; V gene: TRBV27; CDR3 protein: ASKGQGYTEAF
J gene: TRBJ1-1; V gene: TRBV28; CDR3 protein: ASGLTGAETEAF
J gene: TRBJ1-4; V gene: TRBV5-1; CDR3 protein: ASSAGGLGEKLF
J gene: TRBJ1-1; V gene: TRBV14; CDR3 protein: ASSQRGDPF
J gene: TRBJ2-3; V gene: TRBV5-1; CDR3 protein: ASSPRTGTTDTQY
J gene: TRBJ2-3; V gene: TRBV4-1; CDR3 protein: ASSQAYTDTQY
J gene: TRBJ2-3; V gene: TRBV29-1; CDR3 protein: SVWTSGKDTQY
J gene: TRBJ1-2; V gene: TRBV28; CDR3 protein: ASSGHLWTAHRANYGYT
J gene: TRBJ2-7; V gene: TRBV29-1; CDR3 protein: SVTTPSSYEQY
J gene: TRBJ2-7; V gene: TRBV28; CDR3 protein: ASSHRGGAKNEQY
J gene: TRBJ2-5; V gene: TRBV29-1; CDR3 protein: SVEGLAGRQETQY
J gene: TRBJ1-1; V gene: TRBV18; CDR3 protein: ASSPGGGGAGEAF
J gene: TRBJ2-3; V gene: TRBV5-1; CDR3 protein: ASSLTSTDTQY
J gene: TRBJ2-2; V gene: TRBV6-5; CDR3 protein: ASSYSGGMHGELF
J gene: TRBJ2-2; V gene: TRBV6-6; CDR3 protein: ASRLTETGELF
J gene: TRBJ1-1; V gene: TRBV2; CDR3 protein: ASSGGLNTEAF
J gene: TRBJ1-2; V gene: TRBV5-4; CDR3 protein: ASSRDKSNYGYT
J gene: TRBJ2-3; V gene: TRBV6-1; CDR3 protein: ASSELAGSTDTQY
J gene: TRBJ1-1; V gene: TRBV6-1; CDR3 protein: ASSEIQSTEAF
J gene: TRBJ1-1; V gene: TRBV11-2; CDR3 protein: ASSLTGQGRATEAF
J gene: TRBJ2-3; V gene: TRBV5-1; CDR3 protein: ASSLEGHPSTDTQY
J gene: TRBJ1-4; V gene: TRBV10-3; CDR3 protein: AISDPDRGREKLF
J gene: TRBJ2-4; V gene: TRBV11-1; CDR3 protein: ASSLGASGGNIQY
J gene: TRBJ2-1; V gene: TRBV27; CDR3 protein: ASSLYQGQYEQF
J gene: TRBJ2-1; V gene: TRBV5-6; CDR3 protein: ASSRSPSGYNEQF
J gene: TRBJ2-7; V gene: TRBV14; CDR3 protein: ASSHAGQGRNEQY
J gene: TRBJ2-2; V gene: TRBV5-1; CDR3 protein: ASSTRLAGTTGELF
J gene: TRBJ2-2; V gene: TRBV5-1; CDR3 protein: ASSLGAGGRRTGELF
J gene: .; V gene: TRBV7-6; CDR3 protein: ASSLREGTYEQY
J gene: TRBJ1-6; V gene: TRBV10-2; CDR3 protein: ASSGGTGFSPLH